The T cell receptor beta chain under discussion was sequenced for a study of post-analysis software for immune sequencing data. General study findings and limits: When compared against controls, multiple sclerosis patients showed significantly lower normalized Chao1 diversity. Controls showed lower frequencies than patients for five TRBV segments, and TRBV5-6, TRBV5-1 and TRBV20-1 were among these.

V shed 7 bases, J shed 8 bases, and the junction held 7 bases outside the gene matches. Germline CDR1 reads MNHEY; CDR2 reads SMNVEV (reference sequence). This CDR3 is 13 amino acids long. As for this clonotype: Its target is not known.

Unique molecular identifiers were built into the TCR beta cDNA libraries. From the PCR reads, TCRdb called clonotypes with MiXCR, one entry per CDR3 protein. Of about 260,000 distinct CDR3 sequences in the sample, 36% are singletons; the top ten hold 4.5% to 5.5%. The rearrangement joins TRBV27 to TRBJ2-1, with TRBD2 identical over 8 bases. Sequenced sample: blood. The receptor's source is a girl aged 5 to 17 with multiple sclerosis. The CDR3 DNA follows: TGTGCCAGCACGGCGGGAGGCTCGCATGAGCAGTTCTTC. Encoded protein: CASTAGGSHEQFF.